This T cell receptor beta chain was retrieved from a study of early stage breast cancer tumors. V gave up 1 base and J gave up 2 bases, with 18 bases separating them. The CDR3 loop spans 17 amino acids. Germline CDR1 SEHNR, CDR2 FQNEAQ (reference sequence). The method was immunoSEQ multiplex PCR; TCRdb's version includes in-frame clones alone and lacks a portion of them. The sample lists about 6,000 clones; about three quarters were seen once. This clone came up a few times. Sequenced input: normal breast tissue next to the tumor. The J gene is TRBJ2-7, the V gene TRBV7-9; the D gene is possibly TRBD1 (6 bases). The sequence derives from a person between 65 and 79 years old with breast cancer. The CDR3 bases are TGTGCCAGCAGCTTAGGATCGGACAGTGGATTCACCTACGAGCAGTACTTC. Encoded protein: CASSLGSDSGFTYEQYF.